This T cell receptor (beta chain) was sequenced for a study of vaccination and CD4 T cells after COVID-19. V gave up 0 bases and J gave up 4 bases, with 4 bases separating them. The CDR3 has 13 residues. Germline-derived CDR1 and CDR2 are MNHEY and SMNVEV (reference sequence). As to this clonotype: Its specificity is unknown.

The treatment is: approximately 9-day PBMC culture with coronavirus spike peptide pools or control peptides (ViraFEST assay). The unexposed donor gave CD4+ T cells before the COVID-19 pandemic (2011-2018). Scientists ran DNA taken from cultured CD4+ T cells through the Oncomine TCR Beta short-read assay for sequencing. The template was genomic DNA from cultured CD4+ T cells. Each CDR3 protein is one row after TCRdb ran MiXCR on the PCR reads. The data show over 7,500 distinct CDR3 sequences, with approximately 34% seen just once and roughly 23% held by the top ten. Sequencing was performed on CD4+ T cells from blood, cultured in vitro. The rearrangement joins TRBV27 to TRBJ1-3; no definite D call. The clonotype originates from a human donor in good health. CDR3 nucleotide sequence: TGTGCCAGCAGTTTATCGGGAGGAAACACCATATATTTT. Its translation is CASSLSGGNTIYF.